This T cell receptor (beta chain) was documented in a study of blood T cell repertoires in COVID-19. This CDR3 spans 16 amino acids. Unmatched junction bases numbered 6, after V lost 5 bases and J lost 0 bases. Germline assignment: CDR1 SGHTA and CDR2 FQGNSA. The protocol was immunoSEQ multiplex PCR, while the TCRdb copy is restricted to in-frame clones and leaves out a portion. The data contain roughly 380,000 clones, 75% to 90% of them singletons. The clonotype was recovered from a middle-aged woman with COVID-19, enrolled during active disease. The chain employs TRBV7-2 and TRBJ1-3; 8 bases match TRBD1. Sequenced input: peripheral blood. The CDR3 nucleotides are TGTGCCAGCAGCCCACGTACAGGGGGCTCTGGAAACACCATATATTTT. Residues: CASSPRTGGSGNTIYF.